Presented here are 27 T cell receptor beta chains from one specimen sequenced in a study of cytomegalovirus exposure and HLA in healthy donors. This PCR relied on a set of 60 Vbeta primers and 13 Jbeta primers. Sequenced by immunoSEQ multiplex PCR; TCRdb stores in-frame clones only, minus some. The top ten clones hold over 15% of a sample with roughly 75,000 clones, roughly 82% of them seen once. Material: PBMCs. These receptors were taken from a man in his sixties or seventies in good health and CMV-seropositive.

The chain recombines TRBV6-6 with TRBJ2-7; 12 nucleotides match TRBD2. This CDR3 region has 13 residues. V shed 6 bases, J shed 13 bases, and the junction held 10 bases outside the gene matches. Germline V gene sequence: CDR1 MNHNY, CDR2 SVGAGI (reference sequence). In DNA, the CDR3 is TGTGCCAGCAGCCCCTTTACTAGCGGGAGGCCTTACTTC. It specifies CASSPFTSGRPYF.

Details on this clone: The sample carries other DNA sequences with the same CDR3. The CDR3 coding sequence is TGTGCCAGCAGTTATAAGGGGCGAGAGACCCAGTACTTC. It translates to CASSYKGRETQYF. This chain uses TRBV6-5 with TRBJ2-5, with a weak D call TRBD1 (5 bases). The V end lost 3 bases, the J end lost 4 bases, and 9 bases lay between the germline ends. This CDR3 contains 13 residues. CDR1 is MNHEY, CDR2 SVGAGI, per germline.

This clone was seen a handful of times. This chain uses TRBV10-1 with TRBJ2-2, with TRBD1 as a possible D gene (6 bases). This CDR3 is 15 amino acids long. The ends were cut back, 3 bases at V and 4 bases at J, with 12 bases in the middle. Looked up from germline, CDR1 is WNHNN and CDR2 is SYGVQD (reference sequence). The CDR3 region has the DNA TGCGCCAGCAGTGATCGGGCAGGGGTCACCGGGGAGCTGTTTTTT. Amino acids: CASSDRAGVTGELFF.

This chain links TRBV10-1 with TRBJ2-7; TRBD1 agrees at 7 bases. V lost 6 bases and J lost 1; bases outside the gene matches: 6. Germline CDR1 reads WNHNN; CDR2 reads SYGVQD (reference sequence). The CDR3 is made up of 14 amino acids. DNA for the CDR3: TGCGCCAGCAGCCCTTGGACAGGATCCTACGAGCAGTACTTC. This sequence encodes CASSPWTGSYEQYF.

The sample holds a few counts of this clone. The rearrangement joins TRBV5-1 to TRBJ1-1, with a tentative D call TRBD1 (6 bases). The CDR3 is 14 residues long. With 0 bases removed from V and 3 bases from J, the gap between germline ends came to 9 bases. Germline values: CDR1 SGHRS, CDR2 YFSETQ. CDR3 sequence reads: CASSLAGTYTEAFF. CDR3 nucleotide sequence: TGCGCCAGCAGCTTGGCCGGGACATACACTGAAGCTTTCTTT.

The CDR3 sequence is CASSSPLAGGPYEQYF. The CDR3 nucleotides are TGTGCCAGCAGTTCCCCCCTAGCGGGAGGCCCCTACGAGCAGTACTTC. V gene TRBV28 combines with J gene TRBJ2-7; 11 bases are a match to TRBD2. The CDR3 covers 16 residues. The J segment lost 2 bases and the V segment lost 4 bases, leaving 7 bases of the junction unmatched. The V gene's germline CDR1 is MDHEN and CDR2 SYDVKM.

The genes are TRBV5-1 and TRBJ1-1, with a possible D match to TRBD1 (5 bases). Germline lookup yields CDR1 SGHRS and CDR2 YFSETQ. The CDR3 spans 14 residues. The V end lost 1 base, the J end lost 4 bases, and 11 bases lay between the germline ends. The CDR3 DNA sequence: TGCGCCAGCAGCTTGAGTCAGGGAGGCACTGAAGCTTTCTTT. Amino acid sequence: CASSLSQGGTEAFF.

The rearrangement joins TRBV5-4 to TRBJ2-5; 9 nucleotides line up with TRBD1. CDR1 SGHNT and CDR2 YYREEE come from the germline V gene (reference sequence). CDR3 length: 16 amino acids. V shed 3 bases, J shed 1 base, and the junction held 7 bases outside the gene matches. In nucleotides, the CDR3 is TGTGCCAGCAGCTCGACAGGGGGGAGGCCCCAAGAGACCCAGTACTTC. Residues: CASSSTGGRPQETQYF.

The chain combines TRBV4-3 with TRBJ2-7; D is unresolved. CDR1 is LGHNA and CDR2 is YSLEER in the germline V gene. This CDR3 comprises 14 residues. The germline V and J ends were trimmed by 0 bases and 7 bases, with 13 bases remaining between them. CDR3 region: CASSQDYTYVEQYF. CDR3 coding DNA: TGCGCCAGCAGCCAAGACTATACCTACGTAGAGCAGTACTTC.

This chain uses TRBV5-8 with TRBJ1-5, with no clear D. The ends were cut back, 0 bases at V and 0 bases at J, with 13 bases in the middle. The CDR3 sequence is 17 residues long. Germline CDR1 SGHTS, CDR2 YDEGEE. The CDR3 DNA reads TGTGCCAGCAGCTTGGCCTTGAGCTCTCATAGCAATCAGCCCCAGCATTTT. Protein product: CASSLALSSHSNQPQHF.

The rearrangement uses TRBV18 and TRBJ2-1; 11 bases match TRBD1. J lost 6 bases, V lost 0 bases, and 4 bases had no gene match. The length of the CDR3 is 16 residues. The germline V gene encodes CDR1 KGHSH and CDR2 LQKENI. CDR3 bases: TGTGCCAGCTCACCACCAAAAGGGACAGGGGGCAATGAGCAGTTCTTC. Encoded protein: CASSPPKGTGGNEQFF. The variable domain in full, with the rest retrieved from reference TRBV18 and TRBJ2-1, is NAGVMQNPRHLVRRRGQEARLRCSPMKGHSHVYWYRQLPEEGLKFMVYLQKENIIDESGMPKERFSAEFPKEGPSILRIQQVVRGDSAAYFCASSPPKGTGGNEQFFGPGTRLTVL.

This clone was seen once. J is TRBJ2-1 and V is TRBV7-3; D call uncertain. Trimming left V 0 bases short and J 8 bases short, with 8 bases between. Germline V gene lookup returns CDR1 SGHTA and CDR2 FQGTGA. The CDR3 length is 13 residues. CDR3 amino acids: CASSLTFEDEQFF. As DNA, the CDR3 is TGTGCCAGCAGCTTAACCTTTGAGGATGAGCAGTTCTTC.

This chain uses TRBV2 with TRBJ2-1; possible D gene TRBD1, 6 bases. Per germline, CDR1 SNHLY and CDR2 FYNNEI. The V end lost 7 bases, the J end lost 2 bases, and 15 bases lay between the germline ends. The CDR3 runs 15 residues. CDR3 sequence: CASTKAGEAYNEQFF. The CDR3 DNA is TGTGCCAGCACCAAGGCAGGGGAAGCCTACAATGAGCAGTTCTTC.

The V gene is TRBV5-1, the J gene TRBJ1-4; D perhaps matches TRBD1 (6 bases). The germline CDR1 and CDR2 sequences are SGHRS and YFSETQ. V shed 1 base and J shed 1 base, with 8 bases lying between them. This CDR3 is built from 15 residues. The DNA for the CDR3 is TGCGCCAGCAGCTTGACGGACAGAACTAATGAAAAACTGTTTTTT. Residues: CASSLTDRTNEKLFF.

CDR3 coding DNA: TGTGCCATCAGCGAGACTAGCGGGGGGGTGCAGGGTACGCAGTATTTT. Encoded protein: CAISETSGGVQGTQYF. The genes are TRBV10-3 and TRBJ2-3, with 14 bases fitting TRBD2. This CDR3 is built from 16 residues. CDR1 is ENHRY, CDR2 SYGVKD, per germline. Trimming cost V 6 bases and J 8 bases; bases outside gene matches: 10.

The chain recombines TRBV30 with TRBJ1-1; D possibly corresponds to TRBD1 (5 bases). Per the germline V gene, CDR1 is GTSNPN and CDR2 is SVGIG (reference sequence). V was trimmed by 0 bases and J by 3 bases, leaving 20 bases between them. There are 17 residues in the CDR3. CDR3 in amino acids: CAWSVGSRAGMDTEAFF. The CDR3 nucleotides read TGTGCCTGGAGTGTAGGGAGCAGGGCGGGGATGGACACTGAAGCTTTCTTT.

V usage is TRBV7-8 and J usage is TRBJ2-3; 12 nucleotides line up with TRBD2. CDR1 SGHVS and CDR2 FQNEAQ come from the germline V gene. The CDR3 totals 16 residues. Trimming took 4 bases from V and 4 from J; bases not matched to a gene: 6. The CDR3 DNA sequence: TGTGCCAGCAGCTCACGACTAGCGGGAGATGCAGATACGCAGTATTTT. This codes for CASSSRLAGDADTQYF.

This clone was observed once. An end of the junction does not agree with germline; a read error may underlie this. The rearrangement joins TRBV7-7 to TRBJ2-2; TRBD1 aligns across 11 bases. Germline lookup yields CDR1 SSHAT and CDR2 FNYEAQ (reference sequence). The CDR3 spans 15 residues. This CDR3 is CASSPGQGVTGELFF. The CDR3 nucleotides are TGTGCTAGCAGCCCGGGACAGGGGGTAACCGGGGAGCTGTTTTTT.

This chain links TRBV6-1 with TRBJ2-4, with 9 bases fitting TRBD1. The CDR3 has 14 amino acids. J lost 8 bases, V lost 8 bases, and 10 bases had no gene match. Germline V gives CDR1 MNHNS, CDR2 SASEGT. The CDR3 DNA reads as TGTGCCAGCGGACAGGGGCGTGGGAAGGACATTCAGTACTTC. Its translation: CASGQGRGKDIQYF.

The rearrangement uses TRBV6-5 and TRBJ1-1, with a tentative D call TRBD1 (5 bases). Germline CDR1 reads MNHEY; CDR2 reads SVGAGI. CDR3 length equals 16 residues. V was pared by 0 bases and J by 4 bases, with 15 bases between. The CDR3 DNA reads as TGTGCCAGCAGTTACTCGACAACCCGGGGGACCACTGAAGCTTTCTTT. Translated, it gives CASSYSTTRGTTEAFF.

The chain uses TRBV6-5 and TRBJ1-1, with 8 bases that match TRBD1. This CDR3 comprises 14 residues. Germline V gives CDR1 MNHEY, CDR2 SVGAGI. The V segment lost 5 bases and the J segment 1 base; nucleotides outside the gene matches: 3. CDR3 in DNA: TGTGCCAGCAGTCCCGGGACAGGGAACACTGAAGCTTTCTTT. Translation gives CASSPGTGNTEAFF.

The genes are TRBV7-9 and TRBJ2-1, with D possibly TRBD1 on 5 matching bases. Deletions cut 5 bases from V and 0 bases from J, with 11 bases between. The CDR3 loop spans 15 amino acids. The germline gives CDR1 SEHNR, CDR2 FQNEAQ (reference sequence). CDR3 in amino acids: CASSHRLPSYNEQFF. The CDR3 region has the DNA TGTGCCAGCAGCCACAGGCTCCCCTCCTACAATGAGCAGTTCTTC.

CDR3 amino acids: CASSVGPDSEAFF. CDR3 coding DNA: TGTGCCAGCAGCGTAGGGCCCGACAGTGAAGCTTTCTTT. The chain links TRBV9 to TRBJ1-1, with D possibly matching TRBD1 (5 bases). CDR3 length: 13 residues. The V gene lost 0 bases and the J gene lost 7 bases, with 10 bases spanning the gap. Looked up from germline, CDR1 is SGDLS and CDR2 is YYNGEE.

J is TRBJ2-1 and V is TRBV7-9, with 13 bases matching TRBD2. With V trimmed by 3 bases and J by 12 bases, 5 bases remained unmatched. CDR1 and CDR2 from the germline V gene are SEHNR and FQNEAQ (reference sequence). This CDR3 contains 14 residues. CDR3 in amino acids: CASSFGLAGERQFF. The CDR3 nucleotides are TGTGCCAGCAGCTTCGGACTAGCGGGAGAGAGGCAGTTCTTC.

The chain uses TRBV28 and TRBJ1-1; possible D gene TRBD1, 6 bases. The V gene lost 9 bases and the J gene lost 4 bases, with 21 bases spanning the gap. CDR1 is MDHEN and CDR2 is SYDVKM in the germline V gene. This CDR3 contains 15 residues. CDR3 sequence: CASITRGYLGTEAFF. The DNA for the CDR3 is TGTGCCAGTATAACCAGGGGTTATCTGGGCACTGAAGCTTTCTTT.

CDR3 DNA sequence: TGTGCCAGTAGTATTGACACACGCAATCAGCCCCAGCATTTT. This encodes CASSIDTRNQPQHF. V gene TRBV19 combines with J gene TRBJ1-5; D is ambiguous. CDR1 LNHDA and CDR2 SQIVND come from the germline V gene (reference sequence). V was shortened by 3 bases and J by 2 bases, with 8 bases between the two germline ends. The CDR3 extends over 14 amino acids. The variable domain in full, with the rest retrieved from reference TRBV19 and TRBJ1-5, is DGGITQSPKYLFRKEGQNVTLSCEQNLNHDAMYWYRQDPGQGLRLIYYSQIVNDFQKGDIAEGYSVSREKKESFPLTVTSAQKNPTAFYLCASSIDTRNQPQHFGDGTRLSIL.

This chain's CDR3 is CSVEGTGGDYGYTF. The CDR3 DNA reads TGCAGCGTTGAGGGGACAGGGGGGGACTATGGCTACACCTTC. The gene calls are TRBV29-1 and TRBJ1-2; TRBD1 matches 11 bases. V lost 3 bases and J lost 3; bases outside the gene matches: 3. The CDR3 has 14 residues. CDR1 is SQVTM and CDR2 is ANQGSEA in the germline V gene. The whole variable domain, remainder taken from reference TRBV29-1 and TRBJ1-2, is SAVISQKPSRDICQRGTSLTIQCQVDSQVTMMFWYRQQPGQSLTLIATANQGSEATYESGFVIDKFPISRPNLTFSTLTVSNMSPEDSSIYLCSVEGTGGDYGYTFGSGTRLTVV.